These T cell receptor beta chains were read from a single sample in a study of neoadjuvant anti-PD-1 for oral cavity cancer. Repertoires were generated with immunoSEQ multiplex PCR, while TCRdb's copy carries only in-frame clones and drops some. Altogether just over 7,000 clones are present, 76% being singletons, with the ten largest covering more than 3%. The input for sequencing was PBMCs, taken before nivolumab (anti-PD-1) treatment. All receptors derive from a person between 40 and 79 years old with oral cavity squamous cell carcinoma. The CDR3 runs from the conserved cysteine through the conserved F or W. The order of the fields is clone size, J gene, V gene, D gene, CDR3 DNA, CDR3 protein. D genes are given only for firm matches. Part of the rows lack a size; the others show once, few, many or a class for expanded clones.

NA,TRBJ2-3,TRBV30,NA,TGTGCCTGGAGTCGAAATCTATACACAGATACGCAGTATTTT,CAWSRNLYTDTQYF
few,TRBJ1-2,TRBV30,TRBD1,TGTGCCTGGAGTCCAGGGGGCGACTTTGGTGGCTACACCTTC,CAWSPGGDFGGYTF
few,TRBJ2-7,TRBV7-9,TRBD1,TGTGCCAGCAGCTCCCGGACAGGTACCTACGAGCAGTACTTC,CASSSRTGTYEQYF
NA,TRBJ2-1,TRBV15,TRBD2,TGTGCCACCGCCTCACTAGCGGGGGAGGTCAATGAGCAGTTCTTC,CATASLAGEVNEQFF
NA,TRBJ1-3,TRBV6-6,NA,TGTGCCAGCAGCCCTCTAATACAGGGAGCCGGAAACACCATATATTTT,CASSPLIQGAGNTIYF
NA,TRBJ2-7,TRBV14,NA,TGTGCCAGCGCGCGGGGTCCATCCGCCTACGAGCAGTACTTC,CASARGPSAYEQYF
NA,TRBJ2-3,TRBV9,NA,TGTGCCAGCAGCACAACTAGTAATACGCAGTATTTT,CASSTTSNTQYF
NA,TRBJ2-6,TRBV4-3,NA,TGCGCCAGCAGCACAGGGTTCTCTGGGGCCAACGTCCTGACTTTC,CASSTGFSGANVLTF
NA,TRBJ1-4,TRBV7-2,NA,TGTGCCAGCAGCTCCCCCGGACCCAAACTGTTTTTT,CASSSPGPKLFF
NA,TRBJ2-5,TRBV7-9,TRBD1,TGTGCCAGCAGCTTTCCGGGACAGGGTCATGTTTTGGGGGAGACCCAGTACTTC,CASSFPGQGHVLGETQYF
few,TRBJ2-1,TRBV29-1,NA,TGCACCGCGGGGAGGGCAGGGGTGGGTGAGCAGTTCTTC,CTAGRAGVGEQFF
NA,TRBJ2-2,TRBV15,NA,TGTGCCACCAGCAGAGCCGGGACCCTTAACACCGGGGAGCTGTTTTTT,CATSRAGTLNTGELFF
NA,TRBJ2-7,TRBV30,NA,TGTGCCTGGAGTTTGTCAGAGACTTACGAGCAGTACTTC,CAWSLSETYEQYF
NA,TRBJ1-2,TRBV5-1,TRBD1,TGCGCCAGCAGCTTGGCCGCAGGGGGCAACTATGGCTACACCTTC,CASSLAAGGNYGYTF
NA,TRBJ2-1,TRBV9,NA,TGTGCCAGCAGTGCACTGGATGAGCAGTTCTTC,CASSALDEQFF
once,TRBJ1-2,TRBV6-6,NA,TGTGCCAGCAGTCTCGGACCGGTTAAGGGCTACACCTTC,CASSLGPVKGYTF
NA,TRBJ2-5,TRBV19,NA,TGTGCCAGTAGTATAGATCCTGCAGCCCAAGAGACCCAGTACTTC,CASSIDPAAQETQYF
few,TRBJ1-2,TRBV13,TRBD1,TGTGCCAGCAGCTTGACAGGGGATGGCTACACCTTC,CASSLTGDGYTF
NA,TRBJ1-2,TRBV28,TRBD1,TGTGCCAGCAGTCGACCCGGACAGGGCCTACGCTATGGCTACACCTTC,CASSRPGQGLRYGYTF
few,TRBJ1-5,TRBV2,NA,TGTGCCAGCAGTACTAATACAGGGACGAGCAATCAGCCCCAGCATTTT,CASSTNTGTSNQPQHF
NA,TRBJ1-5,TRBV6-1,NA,TGTGCCAGCAGTGAAGTGACGGCGAATCAGCCCCAGCATTTT,CASSEVTANQPQHF
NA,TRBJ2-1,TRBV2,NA,TGTGCCAGCAGTGGACCTCCCACCTACAATGAGCAGTTCTTC,CASSGPPTYNEQFF
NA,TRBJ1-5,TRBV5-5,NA,TGTGCCAGCAGCTTGTGGGGTGAAGGCAATCAGCCCCAGCATTTT,CASSLWGEGNQPQHF
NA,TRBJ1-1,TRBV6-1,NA,TGTGCCAGCAGTTATGGGGTAGGGACTGAAGCTTTCTTT,CASSYGVGTEAFF
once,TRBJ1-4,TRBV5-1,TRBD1,TGCGCCAGCAGCTCCGACAGGGAAGGGGGTGGAACTAATGAAAAACTGTTTTTT,CASSSDREGGGTNEKLFF
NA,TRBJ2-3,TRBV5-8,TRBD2,TGTGCCAGCAGCTTGGGCGGGACTAGCGGGGCGGATACGCAGTATTTT,CASSLGGTSGADTQYF
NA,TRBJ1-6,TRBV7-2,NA,TGTGCCAGCAGCTCGACCAGGGGAAATTCACCCCTCCACTTT,CASSSTRGNSPLHF
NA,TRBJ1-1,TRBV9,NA,TGTGCCAGCAGCACGGGACATATGAACACTGAAGCTTTCTTT,CASSTGHMNTEAFF
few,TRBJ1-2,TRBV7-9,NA,TGTGCCAGCAGCTTATCACGTGGCTACACCTTC,CASSLSRGYTF
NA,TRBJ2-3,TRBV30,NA,TGTGCCTGGGGGGTTGGAGATACGCAGTATTTT,CAWGVGDTQYF
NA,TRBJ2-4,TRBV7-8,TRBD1,TGTGCCAGCAGCTTAGGGCGCGCTGACAGGGGCGGGTACTTC,CASSLGRADRGGYF
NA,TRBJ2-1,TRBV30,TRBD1,TGTGCCTGGAGTTCCCCCGGGACAGGCTCCTACAATGAGCAGTTCTTC,CAWSSPGTGSYNEQFF
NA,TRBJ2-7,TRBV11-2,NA,TGTGCCAGCAGCCCCTGGGGGTACGAGCAGTACTTC,CASSPWGYEQYF
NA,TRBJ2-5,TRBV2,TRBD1,TGTGCCAGCAGGGCGACAGGGGGAAAGGAGACCCAGTACTTC,CASRATGGKETQYF
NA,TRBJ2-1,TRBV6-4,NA,TGTGCCAGCAGTGTTGGTAGCGAAGATGAGCAGTTCTTC,CASSVGSEDEQFF
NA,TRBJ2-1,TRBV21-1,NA,TGTGCCAGCAGCAAAGTTTGCGGGACTCCCCGATCCCATGAGCAGTTCTTC,CASSKVCGTPRSHEQFF
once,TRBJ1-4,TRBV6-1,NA,TGTGCCAGCAGTGAGACAACAACTAATGAAAAGCTGTTTTTT,CASSETTTNEKLFF
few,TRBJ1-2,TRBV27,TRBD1,TGTGCCAGCAGTTTATCGACAGGGGCGCGTGGCTACACCTTC,CASSLSTGARGYTF
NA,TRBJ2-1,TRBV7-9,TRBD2,TGTGCCAGCAGCTTAGCGAATACTAGCGGGGGGGACAATGAGCAGTTCTTC,CASSLANTSGGDNEQFF
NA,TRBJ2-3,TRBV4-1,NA,TGCGCCAGCAGCCAAGACCGGACAGATACGCAGTATTTT,CASSQDRTDTQYF
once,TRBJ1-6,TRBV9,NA,TGTGCCAGCAGCAGAGGGGTCTCACCCCTCCACTTT,CASSRGVSPLHF
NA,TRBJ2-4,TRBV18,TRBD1,TGTGCCAGCTCACCGACGCGAACTGCAGGGGGCCGGAACATTCAGTACTTC,CASSPTRTAGGRNIQYF
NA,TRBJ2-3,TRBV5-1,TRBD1,TGCGCCAGTAGCTTGGATCCGGGACAGGTGGCAGATACGCAGTATTTT,CASSLDPGQVADTQYF
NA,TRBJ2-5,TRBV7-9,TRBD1,TGTGCCAGCAGCTTTCGACAGGGGGCTCGAGAGACCCAGTACTTC,CASSFRQGARETQYF
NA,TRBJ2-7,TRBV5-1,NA,TGCGCCAGCAGTCCGGGACCATCCTACGAGCAGTACTTC,CASSPGPSYEQYF
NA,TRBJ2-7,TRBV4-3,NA,TGCGCCAGCAGCCAAGTAAGGGGACCGGCCTACGAGCAGTACTTC,CASSQVRGPAYEQYF